Below are 7 T cell receptor beta chains sequenced from a single sample in a study of neurological immune-mediated disorders. Time point specified: longitudinal time-point 2. MiXCR was run by TCRdb on the 5' RACE reads, yielding one entry per CDR3 protein. This table holds about 49,000 distinct CDR3 sequences, 10% to 15% found once. Material: PBMCs. All receptors derive from a male donor with HTLV-1-associated myelopathy (HAM/TSP).

This clonotype was observed at least ten times. The chain links TRBV27 to TRBJ2-3; 11 positions match TRBD1. Unmatched junction bases numbered 8, after V lost 1 base and J lost 5 bases. Germline V lookup: CDR1 MNHEY, CDR2 SMNVEV (reference sequence). The CDR3 contains 17 residues. The CDR3 coding sequence is TGTGCCAGCAGTTTATTTGGACAGGGGGCCGACCGAGATACGCAGTATTTT. Translating gives CASSLFGQGADRDTQYF.

Many counts were recorded for this clonotype. An end of the junction does not agree with germline; a read error may underlie this. The chain joins TRBV9 to TRBJ2-1; D not certain. In germline, CDR1 is SGDLS, CDR2 YYNGEE. The CDR3 extends over 15 amino acids. DNA for the CDR3: TGTGCCAGCAGCGTCGACGGCCTCTCCTCCAATGAGCAGTTCTTC. Translated: CASSVDGLSSNEQFF.

This clonotype appeared many times. The rearrangement uses TRBV5-1 and TRBJ1-6; D ambiguous. The CDR3 totals 16 residues. Germline V gives CDR1 SGHRS, CDR2 YFSETQ. The V and J ends lost 2 bases and 5 bases respectively, with 14 bases between them. The CDR3 bases are TGCGCCAGCAGCTTCGGACCGCGTGGCGATAATTCACCCCTCCACTTT. This gives the protein CASSFGPRGDNSPLHF.

This clonotype was found many times. The gene calls are TRBV5-6 and TRBJ2-2; D call uncertain. Germline values: CDR1 SGHDT, CDR2 YYEEEE. This CDR3 has 14 amino acids. Trimming stripped 2 bases from V and 4 bases from J, with 9 bases between. The CDR3 spells CASSLWWTTGELFF. The CDR3 region has the DNA TGTGCCAGCAGCTTATGGTGGACCACCGGGGAGCTGTTTTTT.

In its sample, this clonotype was seen many times. The genes are TRBV20-1 and TRBJ1-5; maybe TRBD1 (6 bases). The CDR3 has 15 amino acids. Germline-derived CDR1 and CDR2 are DFQATT and SNEGSKA (reference sequence). Trimming removed 5 bases at V and 13 bases at J, with 27 bases between. The CDR3 loop is CSARMGADPKLAQHF. CDR3 DNA sequence: TGCAGTGCTCGAATGGGGGCGGACCCAAAGCTGGCTCAGCATTTT.

In this sample, this clonotype turned up many times. This chain links TRBV5-1 with TRBJ2-1; the D gene is possibly TRBD1 (5 bases). Between the trimmed V and J ends, which lost 4 bases and 9 bases, there was a span of 14 bases. Per the germline V gene, CDR1 is SGHRS and CDR2 is YFSETQ. The length of the CDR3 is 13 residues. CDR3 sequence reads: CASSRRVPGEQFF. In DNA, the CDR3 is TGCGCCAGCAGCCGCAGGGTCCCCGGTGAGCAGTTCTTC.

The chain has TRBV5-1 and TRBJ2-3, with D possibly TRBD2 on 5 matching bases. The V end lost 4 bases, the J end lost 4 bases, and 16 bases lay between the germline ends. This CDR3 is built from 15 residues. Germline V gene data show CDR1 as SGHRS and CDR2 as YFSETQ. The CDR3 bases are TGCGCCAGCAGCCTCCGGGATCCTGGGCCAGATACGCAGTATTTT. Translation gives CASSLRDPGPDTQYF.